The clone carrying this TCR beta chain was observed at least ten times. Its antigen is unidentified. The data were taken from a study of CD8 T cells in ankylosing spondylitis. Making use of molecular barcodes, quantitative 5'-RACE generated TCR beta libraries. TCRdb ran MiXCR on the 5' RACE reads and lists one entry per CDR3 protein. Here the sample spans about 42,000 distinct CDR3 sequences, about 4.2% being singletons. General study results and limits: A TCR beta motif made of eight highly homologous variants seemed typical of ankylosing spondylitis blood. Significant enrichment of disease-linked clones was reportedly seen in matched ankylosing spondylitis synovial fluid.

Per the germline V gene, CDR1 is SGDLS and CDR2 is YYNGEE. The length of the CDR3 is 15 residues. V lost 0 bases and J 5 bases, leaving 13 bases between the germline ends. Sequenced material: blood, either unsorted or a sorted T cell fraction (not recorded which). The V call is TRBV9, the J call TRBJ2-3; the D gene is possibly TRBD1 (7 bases). The clonotype comes from a female donor with ankylosing spondylitis or in good health (not recorded which). The CDR3 DNA follows: TGTGCCAGCAGCGTAGGGAGGGGGCCCGGAGATACGCAGTATTTT. Encoded protein: CASSVGRGPGDTQYF. Variable domain in full (rest from reference TRBV9 and TRBJ2-3): DSGVTQTPKHLITATGQRVTLRCSPRSGDLSVYWYQQSLDQGLQFLIQYYNGEERAKGNILERFSAQQFPDLHSELNLSSLELGDSALYFCASSVGRGPGDTQYFGPGTRLTVL.